This T cell receptor (beta chain) was sequenced for a study of T-cell reconstitution after alpha-beta-depleted transplantation in children. V was clipped by 1 base and J by 3 bases; unmatched bases: 4. Germline V gives CDR1 LGHDT, CDR2 YNNKEL (reference sequence). The CDR3 covers 16 residues. Library preparation (for TCRbeta) was performed with unique molecular identifiers. TCRdb reanalysed the PCR reads using MiXCR and keeps one entry per CDR3 protein. This sample carries fewer than 550,000 distinct CDR3 sequences, under 20% of them seen once, and the ten largest clones take around 30%. The sample holds a few counts of this clonotype.

This clonotype originated in a boy in the first two years of life who had a stem cell transplant for Wiskott-Aldrich syndrome, so the T cells may come from the graft donor. The chain couples TRBV3-1 to TRBJ2-2; 8 positions agree with TRBD2. The sample was PBMCs, mostly from graft donor cells, taken 360 days after TCRalphabeta/CD19-depleted stem cell transplant. The CDR3 region has the DNA TGTGCCAGCAGCCAAGTCCGGGGGGGGTACACCGGGGAGCTGTTTTTT. Its translation is CASSQVRGGYTGELFF.